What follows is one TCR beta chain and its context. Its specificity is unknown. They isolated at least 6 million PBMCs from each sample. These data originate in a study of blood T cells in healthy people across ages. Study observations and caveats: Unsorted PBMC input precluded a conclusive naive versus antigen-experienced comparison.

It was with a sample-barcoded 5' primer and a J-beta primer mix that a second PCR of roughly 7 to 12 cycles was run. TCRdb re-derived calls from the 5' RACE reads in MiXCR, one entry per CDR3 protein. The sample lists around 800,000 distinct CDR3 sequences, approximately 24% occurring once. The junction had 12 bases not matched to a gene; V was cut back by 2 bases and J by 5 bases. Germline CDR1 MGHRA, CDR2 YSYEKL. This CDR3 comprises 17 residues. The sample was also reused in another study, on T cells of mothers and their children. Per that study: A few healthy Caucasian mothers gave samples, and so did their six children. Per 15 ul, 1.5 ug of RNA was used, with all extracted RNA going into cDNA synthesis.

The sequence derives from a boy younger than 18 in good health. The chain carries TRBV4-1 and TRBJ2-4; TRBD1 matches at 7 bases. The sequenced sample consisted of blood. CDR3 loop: CASSQHATRDRENIQYF. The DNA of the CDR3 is TGCGCCAGCAGCCAACATGCTACCCGGGACAGAGAAAACATTCAGTACTTC.